The T cell receptor (beta chain) described here comes from a study of CXCR3-negative and CXCR3-positive naive CD8 T cells. As concerns this clonotype: Its antigen is not identified.

Triplicate approximately 280,000-cell sorts were made of each CD8+ T cell subset. Identification of naive CD8+ T cells rested on CD45RO-CCR7+CD27+CD95- status. 5' RACE with UMI labels generated the TRB cDNA libraries. TCRdb reprocessed the 5' RACE reads and stores each CDR3 protein as one record, lacking DNA. The sample holds approximately 100,000 distinct CDR3 sequences. Germline V gives CDR1 SGDLS, CDR2 YYNGEE. This CDR3 has 12 residues. Study-level results: Both naive subsets showed comparably high diversity, and memory CD8+ cells showed much lower diversity. Naive CXCR3-negative cells resembled naive CXCR3-positive cells in TRBV-TRBJ usage; memory cells differed. The study found more hydrophobic TRB CDR3s in CXCR3-positive naive cells than in CXCR3-negative naive cells.

The chain couples TRBV9 to TRBJ2-3; lacking DNA, the TRBD1 call made by TCRdb goes unchecked. The sequence was obtained from a human donor in good health. Some clones in this sample may be carry-over from other donors' samples. Sequenced sample: naive CXCR3+ CD8+ T cells from blood. Subset given: CD45RO-CCR7+CD27+CD95- naive CD8+ T cells expressing CXCR3 (TNR3+). CDR3 region: CASTDITDTQYF.